What follows are 27 T cell receptor beta chains derived from one specimen sequenced in a study of T cell responses to AZD1222 COVID-19 vaccine. TCRdb's copy holds only in-frame clones and misses some; the assay was immunoSEQ multiplex PCR. The profile shows 55,000 to 60,000 clones, approximately 89% of them singletons. The specimen comprised peripheral blood, sampled on day 0 of MenACWY control vaccination. The source of these receptors is an adult in good health.

The J gene is TRBJ2-5, the V gene TRBV7-2; 11 bases are a match to TRBD1. CDR3 length: 15 residues. CDR1 SGHTA and CDR2 FQGNSA come from the germline V gene. The V segment lost 5 bases and the J segment 5 bases; nucleotides outside the gene matches: 7. The CDR3 spells CASSEPGQGGETQYF. DNA for the CDR3: TGTGCCAGCAGCGAACCGGGACAGGGGGGCGAGACCCAGTACTTC.

V is TRBV29-1 and J is TRBJ2-5, with 7 nucleotides matching TRBD2. The CDR3 spans 13 residues. V was clipped by 8 bases and J by 4 bases; unmatched bases: 10. Germline V gene data show CDR1 as SQVTM and CDR2 as ANQGSEA. The CDR3 nucleotides read TGCAGCTCCTCCCCTCCGGGGGGAGAGACCCAGTACTTC. The encoded protein is CSSSPPGGETQYF.

CDR3 amino acids: CASSAGSQETQYF. Written as DNA, the CDR3 is TGTGCCAGCAGCGCAGGGAGTCAGGAGACCCAGTACTTC. This chain links TRBV9 with TRBJ2-5; D may be TRBD1 or TRBD2 (5 bases each). CDR1 and CDR2 from the germline V gene are SGDLS and YYNGEE. V shed 3 bases and J shed 5 bases, with 11 bases lying between them. The CDR3 extends over 13 amino acids.

This chain uses TRBV27 with TRBJ2-1; the D gene is possibly TRBD2 (5 bases). Germline lookup yields CDR1 MNHEY and CDR2 SMNVEV (reference sequence). Trimming stripped 6 bases from V and 5 bases from J, with 29 bases between. The CDR3 extends over 19 amino acids. For the CDR3, the DNA is TGTGCCAGCAGGACCTTAGCCGCCGAGGGCGTCGTCGGGGACAATGAGCAGTTCTTC. Translated: CASRTLAAEGVVGDNEQFF.

The V call is TRBV11-2, the J call TRBJ1-2; TRBD1 is a possible D gene (6 bases). With 6 bases removed from V and 2 bases from J, the gap between germline ends came to 19 bases. The CDR3 length is 16 residues. Germline loops: CDR1 SGHAT, CDR2 FQNNGV. The CDR3 reads CASRDPGGPLNYGYTF. As DNA, the CDR3 is TGTGCCAGCAGGGATCCCGGGGGGCCGCTGAACTATGGCTACACCTTC.

This clone was observed a single time. The rearrangement joins TRBV4-2 to TRBJ2-1; 12 nucleotides match TRBD2. Germline V gene data show CDR1 as LGHNA and CDR2 as YNFKEQ. V was pared by 3 bases and J by 8 bases, with 8 bases of the junction left unmatched. This CDR3 region has 16 residues. CDR3 nucleotide sequence: TGTGCCAGCAGCCAGGCGACTAGCGGGAGTGCTTATGAGCAGTTCTTC. It codes for CASSQATSGSAYEQFF.

V is TRBV5-5 and J is TRBJ2-1; 10 nucleotides align to TRBD2. Germline lookup yields CDR1 SGHKS and CDR2 YYEKEE (reference sequence). This CDR3 has 18 residues. V shed 0 bases and J 5 bases; nucleotides not matched to a gene: 11. In DNA, the CDR3 is TGTGCCAGCAGCTTGGTATTTCAAGCGGGAGGGATACACAATGAGCAGTTCTTC. Its translation: CASSLVFQAGGIHNEQFF.

In nucleotides, the CDR3 is TGCAGCGTCCCCGGGGAGAACACTGAAGCTTTCTTT. Translation: CSVPGENTEAFF. The chain is built from TRBV29-1 and TRBJ1-1; D call uncertain. The germline gives CDR1 SQVTM, CDR2 ANQGSEA. Between the trimmed V and J ends, which lost 6 bases and 1 base, there was a span of 9 bases. The CDR3 covers 12 residues.

The chain couples TRBV4-1 to TRBJ1-5; TRBD1 aligns across 7 bases. Unmatched junction bases numbered 6, after V lost 4 bases and J lost 3 bases. The length of the CDR3 is 15 residues. Germline CDR1 MGHRA, CDR2 YSYEKL. The CDR3 DNA reads TGCGCCAGCAGCCCGACCGGGACAGACAATCAGCCCCAGCATTTT. The encoded protein is CASSPTGTDNQPQHF.

The chain joins TRBV5-5 to TRBJ2-5, with TRBD2 as a possible D gene (6 bases). The CDR3 consists of 14 residues. The V end lost 5 bases, the J end lost 0 bases, and 11 bases lay between the germline ends. The germline gives CDR1 SGHKS, CDR2 YYEKEE (reference sequence). The CDR3: CASSSRDYQETQYF. The CDR3 region has the DNA TGTGCCAGCAGTTCACGGGACTACCAAGAGACCCAGTACTTC.

The chain has TRBV7-9 and TRBJ2-7; 9 bases align to TRBD2. In germline, CDR1 is SEHNR, CDR2 FQNEAQ (reference sequence). This CDR3 region has 15 residues. J lost 9 bases, V lost 5 bases, and 14 bases had no gene match. The DNA of the CDR3 is TGTGCCAGCAGCCCCCTCGCGGGAGGGGATACTCGGCAGTACTTC. It encodes CASSPLAGGDTRQYF. Variable domain in full (rest from reference TRBV7-9 and TRBJ2-7): DTGVSQNPRHKITKRGQNVTFRCDPISEHNRLYWYRQTLGQGPEFLTYFQNEAQLEKSRLLSDRFSAERPKGSFSTLEIQRTEQGDSAMYLCASSPLAGGDTRQYFGPGTRLTVT.

The CDR3: CASRRPETQYF. CDR3 nucleotides: TGTGCCAGCAGGCGACCAGAGACCCAGTACTTC. The chain links TRBV5-8 to TRBJ2-5, with D hard to call. This CDR3 is 11 amino acids long. With 5 bases removed from V and 4 bases from J, the gap between germline ends came to 6 bases. The germline CDR1 and CDR2 sequences are SGHTS and YDEGEE.

This chain joins TRBV19 and TRBJ1-2; no reliable D call. CDR3 length: 14 residues. The ends were cut back, 3 bases at V and 4 bases at J, with 12 bases in the middle. Germline CDR1 reads LNHDA; CDR2 reads SQIVND (reference sequence). The CDR3 DNA reads TGTGCCAGTAGTATCTCGGGGTTCGGCTATGGCTACACCTTC. This codes for CASSISGFGYGYTF.

The chain is built from TRBV28 and TRBJ1-1; no clear D gene. Trimming removed 6 bases from V and 1 base from J, with 9 bases in between. This CDR3 is 13 amino acids long. Looked up from germline, CDR1 is MDHEN and CDR2 is SYDVKM. Here the CDR3 DNA reads TGTGCCAGCAGGGGCCAGCGGAACACTGAAGCTTTCTTT. This codes for CASRGQRNTEAFF.

The V and J genes are TRBV24-1 and TRBJ2-1, with D possibly matching TRBD1 (5 bases). The CDR3 totals 13 residues. From germline, CDR1 is KGHDR and CDR2 SFDVKD. V lost 3 bases and J 9 bases, leaving 11 bases between the germline ends. CDR3 sequence reads: CATSDPQGGEQFF. Here the CDR3 DNA reads TGTGCCACCAGTGATCCCCAGGGTGGTGAGCAGTTCTTC.

The gene calls are TRBV6-5 and TRBJ1-1; a weak D match, TRBD1 (5 bases). CDR1 is MNHEY, CDR2 SVGAGI, per germline. Trimming cost V 3 bases and J 5 bases, with 13 bases left between them. The CDR3 runs 14 residues. This chain's CDR3 is CASSYLRGRTEAFF. Here the CDR3 DNA reads TGTGCCAGCAGTTATCTTAGGGGTCGTACTGAAGCTTTCTTT.

The chain combines TRBV2 with TRBJ2-7, with 9 bases matching TRBD2. The CDR3 is made up of 14 amino acids. CDR1 is SNHLY and CDR2 is FYNNEI in the germline V gene. J was trimmed by 5 bases and V by 6 bases; bases with no gene match: 8. CDR3 sequence: CASRQREVINEQYF. The CDR3 DNA reads as TGTGCCAGCAGACAGCGGGAGGTAATAAACGAGCAGTACTTC. Complete variable domain (other parts from reference TRBV2 and TRBJ2-7): EPEVTQTPSHQVTQMGQEVILRCVPISNHLYFYWYRQILGQKVEFLVSFYNNEISEKSEIFDDQFSVERPDGSNFTLKIRSTKLEDSAMYFCASRQREVINEQYFGPGTRLTVT.

The chain carries TRBV7-2 and TRBJ2-3, with a possible D match to TRBD2 (7 bases). Germline-derived CDR1 and CDR2 are SGHTA and FQGNSA. The CDR3 runs to 16 residues. V was clipped by 7 bases and J by 2 bases, with 19 bases between them. Here the CDR3 reads CASIPGAGVFTDTQYF. CDR3 DNA: TGTGCCAGCATTCCGGGGGCGGGAGTCTTCACAGATACGCAGTATTTT. Combining the CDR3 with reference TRBV7-2 and TRBJ2-3 gives the whole variable domain GAGVSQSPSNKVTEKGKDVELRCDPISGHTALYWYRQSLGQGLEFLIYFQGNSAPDKSGLPSDRFSAERTGGSVSTLTIQRTQQEDSAVYLCASIPGAGVFTDTQYFGPGTRLTVL.

The chain uses TRBV2 and TRBJ1-2; no reliable D call. Per germline, CDR1 SNHLY and CDR2 FYNNEI. V dropped 0 bases and J dropped 2 bases, with 10 bases sitting between them. There are 15 residues in the CDR3. CDR3 nucleotide sequence: TGTGCCAGCAGTGAAGCGCGGGCAGAGAACTATGGCTACACCTTC. This gives the protein CASSEARAENYGYTF. The full variable domain, with the rest looked up from reference TRBV2 and TRBJ1-2, is EPEVTQTPSHQVTQMGQEVILRCVPISNHLYFYWYRQILGQKVEFLVSFYNNEISEKSEIFDDQFSVERPDGSNFTLKIRSTKLEDSAMYFCASSEARAENYGYTFGSGTRLTVV.

CDR3 coding DNA: TGTGCCAGCAGCCAATTAGCGGGGGGGCGCGAAAAACTGTTTTTT. Amino acids: CASSQLAGGREKLFF. V gene TRBV3-1 (or the pseudogene TRBV3-2) combines with J gene TRBJ1-4; D might be TRBD1 (6 bases). The CDR3 runs to 15 residues. Per the germline V gene, CDR1 is LGHDT and CDR2 is YNNKEL (reference sequence). The V gene lost 2 bases and the J gene lost 8 bases, with 15 bases spanning the gap.

This chain joins TRBV28 and TRBJ2-2; 7 positions agree with TRBD2. The CDR3 has 17 residues. The V and J ends lost 6 bases and 3 bases, in that order; junction bases with no gene match: 13. Germline CDR1 reads MDHEN; CDR2 reads SYDVKM. In nucleotides, the CDR3 is TGTGCCAGCAGCTCCATTCACGGGGGGAGGGACACCGGGGAGCTGTTTTTT. Its protein is CASSSIHGGRDTGELFF.

The rearrangement links TRBV5-1 to TRBJ2-4, with a weak D call TRBD2 (5 bases). CDR3 size: 19 residues. Germline loops: CDR1 SGHRS, CDR2 YFSETQ. The germline V and J ends were trimmed by 2 bases and 6 bases, with 27 bases remaining between them. The CDR3 coding sequence is TGCGCCAGCAGCTTCGCGCCGCTGTCTGGAGCCGGGAATTTAAACATTCAGTACTTC. Translated, it gives CASSFAPLSGAGNLNIQYF. Full variable domain (outside the CDR3, taken from reference TRBV5-1 and TRBJ2-4): KAGVTQTPRYLIKTRGQQVTLSCSPISGHRSVSWYQQTPGQGLQFLFEYFSETQRNKGNFPGRFSGRQFSNSRSEMNVSTLELGDSALYLCASSFAPLSGAGNLNIQYFGAGTRLSVL.

This clone was detected only once. The chain has TRBV10-3 and TRBJ1-1; the match to TRBD1 covers 8 bases. The CDR3 totals 17 residues. The trim removed 0 bases at V and 2 bases at J, leaving 8 bases unmatched. Germline CDR1 ENHRY, CDR2 SYGVKD. The DNA for the CDR3 is TGTGCCATCAGTGAGTCTAGCCGGGACAGGAGAAACACTGAAGCTTTCTTT. This gives the protein CAISESSRDRRNTEAFF.

V usage is TRBV29-1 and J usage is TRBJ2-3; 9 nucleotides match TRBD1. The CDR3 contains 15 residues. J was trimmed by 2 bases and V by 6 bases; bases with no gene match: 9. Germline assignment: CDR1 SQVTM and CDR2 ANQGSEA. The CDR3 protein is CSVEDRGGYTDTQYF. DNA for the CDR3: TGCAGCGTCGAGGACAGGGGAGGTTACACAGATACGCAGTATTTT.

The rearrangement links TRBV29-1 to TRBJ2-3; possibly TRBD2 for D (6 bases). CDR3 length: 16 amino acids. V lost 4 bases and J 1 base, leaving 18 bases between the germline ends. The germline gives CDR1 SQVTM, CDR2 ANQGSEA. The DNA of the CDR3 is TGCAGCGTTGGAGGCGGGACTGGACTGGGCACAGATACGCAGTATTTT. It codes for CSVGGGTGLGTDTQYF.

This clone was picked up a small number of times. This rearrangement joins TRBV27 to TRBJ1-3; 8 bases agree with TRBD1. V lost 5 bases, J lost 9 bases, and 6 bases stayed unmatched. CDR1 is MNHEY, CDR2 SMNVEV, per germline (reference sequence). The CDR3 consists of 13 residues. The CDR3 protein is CASSPDRGGTIYF. The CDR3 nucleotides are TGTGCCAGCAGTCCTGACAGGGGAGGCACCATATATTTT.

The chain couples TRBV7-2 to TRBJ1-3; 7 positions agree with TRBD1. The germline gives CDR1 SGHTA, CDR2 FQGNSA. V was pared by 6 bases and J by 3 bases, with 8 bases of the junction left unmatched. The CDR3 is 15 amino acids. The DNA for the CDR3 is TGTGCCAGCAGTCAAAAGGGGGCCGGTGGAAACACCATATATTTT. Translating gives CASSQKGAGGNTIYF.